The clone carrying this T cell receptor beta chain occurred many times. Its antigen is as yet unknown. Specified time point: persistent/refractory GD, antithyroid drugs over 5 years with positive TRAb. TCR sequences were obtained from RNA taken from PBMCs. Arm-PCR of CDR3 regions and iRepertoire HTBI primers were used to build TCR beta libraries. TCRdb reprocessed the multiplex PCR reads with MiXCR, giving one entry per CDR3 protein. Among under 350,000 distinct CDR3 sequences, 20% to 25% were seen once, and the ten largest hold about 61%. The sample is drawn from a study of regulatory T cells in long-lasting Graves disease. Broader study findings: Investigators studied peripheral blood only, not thyroid tissue. Newly diagnosed Graves' patients had higher TCR diversity than persistent ones.

The V gene's germline CDR1 is DFQATT and CDR2 SNEGSKA (reference sequence). The V segment lost 4 bases and the J segment 2 bases; nucleotides outside the gene matches: 13. The CDR3 loop spans 16 amino acids. The chain couples TRBV20-1 to TRBJ2-7, with TRBD1 matching 8 bases. Sequenced material: peripheral blood mononuclear cells (PBMCs), taken when the disease was refractory, from a patient treated with antithyroid drugs. The receptor comes from a female donor with Graves disease. The CDR3 reads CSATDGGQGGTYEQYF. In nucleotides, the CDR3 is TGCAGTGCTACCGATGGAGGACAGGGAGGTACCTACGAGCAGTACTTC.